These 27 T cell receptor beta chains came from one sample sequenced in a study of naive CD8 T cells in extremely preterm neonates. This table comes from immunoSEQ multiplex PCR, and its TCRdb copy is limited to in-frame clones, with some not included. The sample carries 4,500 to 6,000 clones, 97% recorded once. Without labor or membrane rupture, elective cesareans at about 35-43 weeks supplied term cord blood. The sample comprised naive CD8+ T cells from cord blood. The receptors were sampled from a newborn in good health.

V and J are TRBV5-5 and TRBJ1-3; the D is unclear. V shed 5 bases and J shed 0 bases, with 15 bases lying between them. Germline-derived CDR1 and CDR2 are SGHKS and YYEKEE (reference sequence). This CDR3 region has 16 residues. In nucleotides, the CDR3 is TGTGCCAGCAGTTTCCTTGAGGCTTACTCTGGAAACACCATATATTTT. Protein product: CASSFLEAYSGNTIYF.

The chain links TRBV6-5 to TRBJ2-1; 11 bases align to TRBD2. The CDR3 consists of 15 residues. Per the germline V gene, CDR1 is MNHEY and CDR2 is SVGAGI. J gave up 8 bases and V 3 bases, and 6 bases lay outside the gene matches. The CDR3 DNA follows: TGTGCCAGCAGTTATAGCGGGGGGGCGGTTGATGAGCAGTTCTTC. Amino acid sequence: CASSYSGGAVDEQFF.

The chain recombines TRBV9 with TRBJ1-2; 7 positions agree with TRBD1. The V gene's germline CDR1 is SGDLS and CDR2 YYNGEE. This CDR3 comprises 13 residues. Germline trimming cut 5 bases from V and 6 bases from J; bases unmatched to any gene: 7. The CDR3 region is CASRPGQCNGYTF. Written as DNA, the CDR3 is TGTGCCAGCAGACCGGGACAGTGTAATGGCTACACCTTC.

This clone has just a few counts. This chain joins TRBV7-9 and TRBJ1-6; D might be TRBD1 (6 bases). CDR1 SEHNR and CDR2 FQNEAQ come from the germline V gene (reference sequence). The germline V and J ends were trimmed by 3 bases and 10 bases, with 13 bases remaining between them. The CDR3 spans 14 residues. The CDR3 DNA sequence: TGTGCCAGCAGCTTTATTCTTCAGGGGTCACCCCTCCACTTT. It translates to CASSFILQGSPLHF. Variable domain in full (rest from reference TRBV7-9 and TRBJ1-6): DTGVSQNPRHKITKRGQNVTFRCDPISEHNRLYWYRQTLGQGPEFLTYFQNEAQLEKSRLLSDRFSAERPKGSFSTLEIQRTEQGDSAMYLCASSFILQGSPLHFGNGTRLTVT.

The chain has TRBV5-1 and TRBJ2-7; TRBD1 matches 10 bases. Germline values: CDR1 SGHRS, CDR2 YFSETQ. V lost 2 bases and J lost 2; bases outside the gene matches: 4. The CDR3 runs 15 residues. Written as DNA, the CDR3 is TGCGCCAGCAGCTTACCGGGACAGGGGACCTACGAGCAGTACTTC. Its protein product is CASSLPGQGTYEQYF.

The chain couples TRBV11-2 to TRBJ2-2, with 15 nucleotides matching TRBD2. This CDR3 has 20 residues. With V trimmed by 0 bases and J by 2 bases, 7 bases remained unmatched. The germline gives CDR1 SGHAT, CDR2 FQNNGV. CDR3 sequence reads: CASSLDPWTSGGANTGELFF. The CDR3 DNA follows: TGTGCCAGCAGCTTAGACCCCTGGACTAGCGGGGGGGCTAACACCGGGGAGCTGTTTTTT.

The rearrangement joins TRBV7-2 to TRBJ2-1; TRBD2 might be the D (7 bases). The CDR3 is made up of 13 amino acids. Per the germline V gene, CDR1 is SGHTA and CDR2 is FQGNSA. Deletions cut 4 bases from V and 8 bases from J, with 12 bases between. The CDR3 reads CASSSPGGYEQFF. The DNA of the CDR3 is TGTGCCAGCAGCTCACCGGGGGGCTATGAGCAGTTCTTC.

As DNA, the CDR3 is TGTGCCAGCAGCGAGTGGGACAGGGGGGGCGATGAGCAGTTCTTC. Its protein product is CASSEWDRGGDEQFF. V and J are TRBV6-1 and TRBJ2-1, with 11 bases fitting TRBD1. V dropped 6 bases and J dropped 8; count of bases not matched to a gene: 9. The CDR3 covers 15 residues. Per the germline V gene, CDR1 is MNHNS and CDR2 is SASEGT.

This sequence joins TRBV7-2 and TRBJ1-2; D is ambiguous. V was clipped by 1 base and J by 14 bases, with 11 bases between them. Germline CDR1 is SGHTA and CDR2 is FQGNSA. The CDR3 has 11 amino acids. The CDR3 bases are TGTGCCAGCAGCTTAGACGACGGGAGGACCTTC. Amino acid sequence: CASSLDDGRTF.

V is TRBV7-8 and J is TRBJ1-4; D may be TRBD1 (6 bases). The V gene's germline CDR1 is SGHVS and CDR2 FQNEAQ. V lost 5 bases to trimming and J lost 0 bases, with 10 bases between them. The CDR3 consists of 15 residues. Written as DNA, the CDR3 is TGTGCCAGCAGCCCCGGGACACCAACTAATGAAAAACTGTTTTTT. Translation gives CASSPGTPTNEKLFF.

The CDR3 here is CASSFDRNYGYTF. As DNA, the CDR3 is TGTGCCAGCAGTTTTGACAGAAACTATGGCTACACCTTC. The rearrangement joins TRBV27 to TRBJ1-2; D may be TRBD1 (5 bases). Germline CDR1 MNHEY, CDR2 SMNVEV (reference sequence). The V end lost 3 bases, the J end lost 2 bases, and 7 bases lay between the germline ends. The length of the CDR3 is 13 residues.

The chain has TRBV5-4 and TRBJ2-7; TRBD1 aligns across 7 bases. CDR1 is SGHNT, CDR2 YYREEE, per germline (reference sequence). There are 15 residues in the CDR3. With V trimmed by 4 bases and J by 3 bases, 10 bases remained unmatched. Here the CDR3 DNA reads TGTGCCAGCAGCACGCCTGGACAGGACGGCTACGAGCAGTACTTC. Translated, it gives CASSTPGQDGYEQYF.

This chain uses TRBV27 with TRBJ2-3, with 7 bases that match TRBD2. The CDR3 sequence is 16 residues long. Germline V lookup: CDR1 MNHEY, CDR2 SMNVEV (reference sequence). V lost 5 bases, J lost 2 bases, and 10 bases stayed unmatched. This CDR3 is CASSLSAGFITDTQYF. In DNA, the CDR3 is TGTGCCAGCAGTCTCTCAGCGGGGTTTATCACAGATACGCAGTATTTT.

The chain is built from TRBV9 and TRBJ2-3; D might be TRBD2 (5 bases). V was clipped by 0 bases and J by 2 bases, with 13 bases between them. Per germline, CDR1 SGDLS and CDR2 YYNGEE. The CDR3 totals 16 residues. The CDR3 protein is CASSVEQRSSTDTQYF. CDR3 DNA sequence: TGTGCCAGCAGCGTAGAACAGCGGTCTTCCACAGATACGCAGTATTTT.

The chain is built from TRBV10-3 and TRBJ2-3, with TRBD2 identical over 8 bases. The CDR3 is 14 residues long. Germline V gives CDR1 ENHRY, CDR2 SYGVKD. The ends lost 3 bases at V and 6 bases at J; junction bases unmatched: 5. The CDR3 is CAISDGGGGDTQYF. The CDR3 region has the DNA TGTGCCATCAGTGACGGGGGGGGCGGGGATACGCAGTATTTT.

The DNA of the CDR3 is TGTGCCAGTAGTCCTCGTGGCGGGGCGGAAGAGACCCAGTACTTC. Translated: CASSPRGGAEETQYF. The chain employs TRBV19 and TRBJ2-5; D may be TRBD2 (6 bases). Germline V gene data show CDR1 as LNHDA and CDR2 as SQIVND (reference sequence). This CDR3 is built from 15 residues. Trimming removed 5 bases from V and 3 bases from J, with 16 bases in between.

The CDR3 DNA reads TGTGCCAGCTGGCGCAGGGCAGCGGGGACTAGCGGGGGGGAGGAGCTGTTTTTT. It encodes CASWRRAAGTSGGEELFF. The chain employs TRBV2 and TRBJ2-2, with 16 nucleotides matching TRBD2. This CDR3 has 18 amino acids. Germline loops: CDR1 SNHLY, CDR2 FYNNEI. The trim removed 8 bases at V and 10 bases at J, leaving 16 bases unmatched.

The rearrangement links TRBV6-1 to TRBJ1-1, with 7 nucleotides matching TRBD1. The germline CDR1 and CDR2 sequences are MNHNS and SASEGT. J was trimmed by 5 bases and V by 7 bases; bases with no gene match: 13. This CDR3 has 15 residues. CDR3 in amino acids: CASKSDRISWTEAFF. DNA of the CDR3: TGTGCCAGCAAATCGGACAGGATCTCCTGGACTGAAGCTTTCTTT.

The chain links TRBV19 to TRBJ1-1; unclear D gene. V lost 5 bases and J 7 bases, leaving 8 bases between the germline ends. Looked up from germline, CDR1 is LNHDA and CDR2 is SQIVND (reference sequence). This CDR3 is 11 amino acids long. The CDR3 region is CASSYSLEAFF. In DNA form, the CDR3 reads TGTGCCAGTAGTTACAGCCTTGAAGCTTTCTTT.

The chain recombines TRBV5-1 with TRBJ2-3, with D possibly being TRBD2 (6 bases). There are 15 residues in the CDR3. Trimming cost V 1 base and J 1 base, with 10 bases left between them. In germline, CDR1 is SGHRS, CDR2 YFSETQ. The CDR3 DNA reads TGCGCCAGCAGCTTGCACGGGGGAGGCACAGATACGCAGTATTTT. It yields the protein CASSLHGGGTDTQYF.

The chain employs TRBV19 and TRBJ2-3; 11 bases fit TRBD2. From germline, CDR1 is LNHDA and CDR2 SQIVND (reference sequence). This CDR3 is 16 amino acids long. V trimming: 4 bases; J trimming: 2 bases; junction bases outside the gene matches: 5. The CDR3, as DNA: TGTGCCAGTAGTACCGGGACTAGCGGCCTCACAGATACGCAGTATTTT. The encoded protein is CASSTGTSGLTDTQYF.

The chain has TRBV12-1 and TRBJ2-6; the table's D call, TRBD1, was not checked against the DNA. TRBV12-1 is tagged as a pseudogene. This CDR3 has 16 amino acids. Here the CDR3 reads CASSCLGQSRANVLTF. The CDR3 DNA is TGTGCCAGCAGCTGCCTAGGACAAAGTCGGGCCAACGTCCTGACTTTC.

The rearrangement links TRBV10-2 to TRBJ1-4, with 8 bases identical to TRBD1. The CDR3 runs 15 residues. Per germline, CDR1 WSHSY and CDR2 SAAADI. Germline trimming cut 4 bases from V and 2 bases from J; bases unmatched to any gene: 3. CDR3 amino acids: CASSGTGGTNEKLFF. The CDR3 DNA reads TGCGCCAGCAGTGGAACAGGGGGGACTAATGAAAAACTGTTTTTT.

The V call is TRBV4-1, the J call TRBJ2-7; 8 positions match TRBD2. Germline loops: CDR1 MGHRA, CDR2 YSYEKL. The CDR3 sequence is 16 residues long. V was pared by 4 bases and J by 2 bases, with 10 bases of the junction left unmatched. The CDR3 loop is CASSLQGGGPTYEQYF. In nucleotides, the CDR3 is TGCGCCAGCAGCCTTCAGGGCGGGGGGCCTACCTACGAGCAGTACTTC.

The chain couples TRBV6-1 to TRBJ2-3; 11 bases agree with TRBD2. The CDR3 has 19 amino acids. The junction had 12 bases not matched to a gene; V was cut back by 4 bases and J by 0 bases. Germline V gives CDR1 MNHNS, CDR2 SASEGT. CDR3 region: CASSVLAGGLTSSTDTQYF. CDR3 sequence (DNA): TGTGCCAGCAGTGTCCTAGCGGGGGGCCTAACCTCTAGCACAGATACGCAGTATTTT.

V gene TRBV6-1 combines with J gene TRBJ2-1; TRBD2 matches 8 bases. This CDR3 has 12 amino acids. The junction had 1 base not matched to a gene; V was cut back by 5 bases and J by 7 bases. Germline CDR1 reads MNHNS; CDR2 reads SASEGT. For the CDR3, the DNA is TGTGCCAGCAGTAGCGGGGGTAATGAGCAGTTCTTC. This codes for CASSSGGNEQFF.

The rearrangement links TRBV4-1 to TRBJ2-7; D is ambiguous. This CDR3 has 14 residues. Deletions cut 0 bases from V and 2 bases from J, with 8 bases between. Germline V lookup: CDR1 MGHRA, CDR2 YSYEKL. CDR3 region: CASSQESGAYEQYF. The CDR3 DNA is TGCGCCAGCAGCCAAGAGTCTGGAGCCTACGAGCAGTACTTC.